The sequence of this TCR beta chain was determined in a study of regulatory dendritic cells for organ transplantation. Study findings and constraints: Mature dendritic cells appeared to drive more memory CD8+ clonal expansion than regulatory ones. Memory T cells were less diverse than naive, with memory CD8+ most oligoclonal. Of resting T cell subsets, memory CD8+ had the most alloreactive clonotypes.

CD4+ or CD8+ T cells were sorted as naive CD45RA+ or memory CD45RO+. CDR1 is SGHAT and CDR2 is FQNNGV in the germline V gene. Trimming cost V 6 bases and J 5 bases, with 24 bases left between them. The CDR3 totals 17 residues. Libraries were prepared by immunoSEQ multiplex PCR; TCRdb keeps only in-frame clonotypes and omits some of them. The repertoire has tens of thousands of clones, 75% to 95% of them found once; the top ten carry over 0.1%. On this clone: The antigen remains undetermined.

This receptor was identified in a human donor in good health. Sequencing input: naive CD8+ T cells from blood. Stated subset: CD45RA+ naive T cells. The rearrangement joins TRBV11-2 to TRBJ2-3, with D perhaps TRBD2 (7 bases). CDR3 loop: CASSSRGGAGVEDTQYF. CDR3 coding DNA: TGTGCCAGCAGTTCGAGAGGGGGGGCGGGAGTTGAAGATACGCAGTATTTT.